Included here is one T cell receptor (beta chain) sequence, with context. Trimming shortened V by 0 bases and J by 2 bases, and 8 bases separated the two germline ends. Germline V CDR1 and CDR2: MGHRA, YSYEKL. The CDR3 contains 15 residues. Authors' methods: Amplification of reference gene primers provided the estimated nucleated cell counts. Clones were read by immunoSEQ multiplex PCR, and TCRdb kept only the in-frame ones, dropping some. Clone size and V and J calls were adopted from that table, with D and trimming inferred from the DNA. The repertoire holds 150,000 or so clones, with about 80% as singletons. The entry originates in a study of blood T cell repertoires in COVID-19. Looking at the study overall: Spain, Italy and the United States supplied samples that represented acute and convalescent COVID-19. Sources were T cells, B-cell-depleted T cells, or PBMCs; the material itself was cDNA or gDNA.

The sequence came from a woman aged 80 or over with acute or convalescent COVID-19. The sequenced sample consisted of peripheral blood. The rearrangement joins TRBV4-1 to TRBJ2-4; D unresolved. The CDR3 is CASSQDEVTKNIQYF. CDR3 nucleotide sequence: TGCGCCAGCAGCCAAGATGAGGTCACCAAAAACATTCAGTACTTC.